This entry is about one TCR beta chain. The sample holds many counts of this clonotype. Its antigen is unknown. No per-base quality is available; no much larger clone lies one base away. The CDR3 measures 17 amino acids from cysteine to phenylalanine. Only the CDR3 part of the read is kept: 51 bases, read in frame from the first base. V sheds 8 bases and J sheds 3 bases, leaving 26 bases between their ends. The germline V gene encodes CDR1 MNHEY and CDR2 SMNVEV (reference sequence). This sample is drawn from a study of glioma-infiltrating T cells (dated by TCRdb to the mid-2010s). For the study in its entirety: Sequencing of TCR alpha- and beta-chain repertoires was performed on glioma tissue, on non-neoplastic brain tissue, and on matched peripheral blood mononuclear cells. Each tissue-infiltrating repertoire was compared with the same patient's peripheral blood repertoire to measure divergence between tissue and blood T-cell populations. The paired cohort comprised three low-grade glioma patients, 8 or 9 primary glioblastoma patients and three non-glioma patients contributing non-neoplastic brain tissue.

General findings and caveats noted by the study authors: The group comparisons were based on small numbers of patients: three non-neoplastic, three low-grade glioma and several glioblastoma patients. Tissue and blood shared very few CDR3 sequences, a result attributed to high CDR3 diversity and limited sampling. VJ-independent divergence between tissue and blood was found to be below expectation in non-neoplastic patients but above expectation in all gliomas, particularly low-grade gliomas.

The iRepertoire nested amplicon-rescue multiplex PCR (arm-PCR) platform was used to amplify TCR alpha and beta CDR3 regions from RNA. The input for one-step reverse transcription and amplification was about 100-450 ng of tissue mRNA or PBMC total RNA. Following bead purification, Illumina adapters were added by a secondary multiplex PCR, and libraries between 200 and 400 bp were gel-purified. Internal 6-nucleotide barcodes were carried by the libraries and were used for demultiplexing. Sequencing of libraries was performed on an Illumina MiSeq with 2x220 or 2x250 nucleotide paired-end reads. On the study's bioinformatics: FLASH 1.2.11 was used to merge paired reads, and BWA-MEM then aligned the reads to the GRCh37 human genome before TRA and TRB reads were extracted. V and J assignment used an IMGT-derived reference of cassette sequences and CDR3 motifs that included pseudogenes. Three-frame translation of reads was performed, and productive CDR3s were defined as those with a C...FGXG motif and no stop codons. Clonotypes were defined as unique combinations of V-J cassette pair and CDR3 amino acid sequence. Reads were filtered by Hamming distance, thresholded by each sample's sequence error rate in mapped regions. TCRdb reprocessing: public reads trimmed at Q25 with fastp, clones called with MiXCR, in-frame beta chains kept. Identical CDR3 proteins give one entry, which carries the most common genes and DNA. The V and J calls, along with clone size, are taken from TCRdb and not from the paper's own processing. The sample profile shows some 110,000 distinct CDR3 sequences; 23% of them were found once. The top ten constitute roughly 15% of the sample.

The sequence joins TRBV27 to TRBJ2-7; the D assignment is uncertain and may be TRBD1 or TRBD2, with 6 bases supporting each. What was sequenced was glioma tissue, nonneoplastic brain tissue, or PBMCs (not recorded which). This TCR was sampled from a human donor with low-grade glioma or glioblastoma, undergoing nonglioma brain surgery, or in good health (not recorded which). The CDR3 protein: CASGGLRAQSGSYEQYF. Read as DNA, the sequence is TGTGCCAGCGGGGGCCTCCGGGCGCAGTCCGGGAGCTACGAGCAGTACTTC.